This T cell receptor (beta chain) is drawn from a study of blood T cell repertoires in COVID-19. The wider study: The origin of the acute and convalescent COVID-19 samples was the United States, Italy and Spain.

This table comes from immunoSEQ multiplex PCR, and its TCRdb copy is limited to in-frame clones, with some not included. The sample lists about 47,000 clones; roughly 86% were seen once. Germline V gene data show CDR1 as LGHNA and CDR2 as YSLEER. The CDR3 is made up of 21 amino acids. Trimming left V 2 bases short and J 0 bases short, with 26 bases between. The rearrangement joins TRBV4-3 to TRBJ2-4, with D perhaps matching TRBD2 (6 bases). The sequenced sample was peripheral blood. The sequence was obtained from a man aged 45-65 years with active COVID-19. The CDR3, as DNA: TGCGCCAGCAGCCAAAGCAGGAGGGGCCAGGGACTTATCGTAGCCAAAAACATTCAGTACTTC. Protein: CASSQSRRGQGLIVAKNIQYF.